This T cell receptor (beta chain) was found in a study of blood T cells in healthy people across ages. Regarding the study as a whole: Changes seen in expanded clonotypes were possibly confounded by donor CMV status left unknown. Bulk PBMC profiling left naive and antigen-experienced comparisons inconclusive.

The table lists this clonotype with a few counts. What it recognizes is unknown. The use of a sample-barcoded 5' primer and a J-beta primer mix characterized a second PCR of roughly 6 to 11 cycles. Template switching added a 12-random-nucleotide identifier to every cDNA molecule. TCRdb re-derived calls from the 5' RACE reads in MiXCR, one entry per CDR3 protein. The sample holds some 1.5 million distinct CDR3 sequences, 25% to 30% seen once. This CDR3 contains 16 residues. CDR1 is KGHDR, CDR2 SFDVKD, per germline. The ends were cut back, 4 bases at V and 2 bases at J, with 15 bases in the middle. Specimen: blood. The rearrangement uses TRBV24-1 and TRBJ2-3, with unresolved D. This receptor was taken from a woman between 25 and 40 years old in good health. The CDR3 region is CATSDLRQVLTDTQYF. CDR3 bases: TGTGCCACCAGTGACCTAAGGCAGGTCCTCACAGATACGCAGTATTTT.